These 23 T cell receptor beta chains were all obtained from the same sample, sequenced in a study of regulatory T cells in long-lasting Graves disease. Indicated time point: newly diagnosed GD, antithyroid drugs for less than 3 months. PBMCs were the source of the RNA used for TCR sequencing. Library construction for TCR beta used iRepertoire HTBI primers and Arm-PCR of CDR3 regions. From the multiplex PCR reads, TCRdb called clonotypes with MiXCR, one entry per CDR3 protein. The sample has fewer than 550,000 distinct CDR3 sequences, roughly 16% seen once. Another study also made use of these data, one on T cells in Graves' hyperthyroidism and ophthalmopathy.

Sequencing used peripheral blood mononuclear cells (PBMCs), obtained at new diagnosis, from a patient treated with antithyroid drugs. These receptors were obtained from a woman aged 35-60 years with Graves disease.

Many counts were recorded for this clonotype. CDR3 in amino acids: CAWTGTGGYTF. The CDR3 DNA reads TGTGCCTGGACAGGTACCGGCGGCTACACCTTC. V is TRBV30 and J is TRBJ1-2, with D unresolved. The germline V and J ends were trimmed by 4 bases and 8 bases, with 11 bases remaining between them. Germline V lookup: CDR1 GTSNPN, CDR2 SVGIG (reference sequence). CDR3 length: 11 amino acids.

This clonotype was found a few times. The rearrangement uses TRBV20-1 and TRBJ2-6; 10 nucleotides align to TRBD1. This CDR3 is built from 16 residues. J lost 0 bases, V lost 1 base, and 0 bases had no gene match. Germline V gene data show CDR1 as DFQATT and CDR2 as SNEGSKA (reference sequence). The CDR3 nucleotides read TGCAGTGCTAGAGGGACAGGGGGCTCTGGGGCCAACGTCCTGACTTTC. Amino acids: CSARGTGGSGANVLTF.

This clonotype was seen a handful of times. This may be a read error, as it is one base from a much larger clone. CDR3 nucleotides: TGTGCCAGCATGACAGGATATTCACCCCTCCACTTT. Residues: CASMTGYSPLHF. V and J are TRBV2 and TRBJ1-6; possibly TRBD1 for D (6 bases). Germline V CDR1 and CDR2: SNHLY, FYNNEI. The V gene lost 7 bases and the J gene lost 8 bases, with 9 bases spanning the gap. The CDR3 is 12 residues long.

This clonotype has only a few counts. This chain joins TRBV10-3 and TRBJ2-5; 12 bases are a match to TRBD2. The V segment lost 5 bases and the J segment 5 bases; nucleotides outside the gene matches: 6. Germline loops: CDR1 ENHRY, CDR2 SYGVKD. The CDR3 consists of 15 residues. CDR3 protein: CAISSSGGAAETQYF. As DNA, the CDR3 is TGTGCCATCAGTTCTAGCGGGGGGGCTGCGGAGACCCAGTACTTC.

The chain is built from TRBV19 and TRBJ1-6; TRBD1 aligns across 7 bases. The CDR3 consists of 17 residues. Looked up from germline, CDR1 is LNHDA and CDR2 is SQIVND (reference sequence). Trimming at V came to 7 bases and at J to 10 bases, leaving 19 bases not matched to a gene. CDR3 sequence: CASKIPVYRGSGSPLHF. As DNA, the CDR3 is TGTGCCAGTAAGATACCCGTCTACAGGGGCTCGGGGTCACCCCTCCACTTT.

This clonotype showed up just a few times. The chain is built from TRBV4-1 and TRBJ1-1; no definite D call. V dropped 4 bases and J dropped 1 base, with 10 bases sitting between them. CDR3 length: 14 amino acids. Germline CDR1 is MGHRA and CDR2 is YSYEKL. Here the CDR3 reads CASSRTDKNTEAFF. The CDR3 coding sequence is TGCGCCAGCAGCCGAACAGATAAGAACACTGAAGCTTTCTTT.

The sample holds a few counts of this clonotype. CDR3 coding DNA: TGTGCCAGTGGGACAGGGTCCTATAGCACAGATACGCAGTATTTT. This encodes CASGTGSYSTDTQYF. The J gene is TRBJ2-3, the V gene TRBV19; 9 nucleotides agree with TRBD1. V dropped 8 bases and J dropped 0; count of bases not matched to a gene: 6. In germline, CDR1 is LNHDA, CDR2 SQIVND (reference sequence). This CDR3 spans 15 amino acids. Full variable domain (rest looked up from reference TRBV19 and TRBJ2-3): DGGITQSPKYLFRKEGQNVTLSCEQNLNHDAMYWYRQDPGQGLRLIYYSQIVNDFQKGDIAEGYSVSREKKESFPLTVTSAQKNPTAFYLCASGTGSYSTDTQYFGPGTRLTVL.

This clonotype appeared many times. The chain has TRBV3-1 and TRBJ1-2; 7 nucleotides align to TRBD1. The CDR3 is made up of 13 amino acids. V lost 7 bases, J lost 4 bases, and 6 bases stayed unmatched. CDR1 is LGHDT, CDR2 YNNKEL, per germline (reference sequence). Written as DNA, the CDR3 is TGTGCCAGCACCAATAGACAGGGCTATGGCTACACCTTC. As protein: CASTNRQGYGYTF.

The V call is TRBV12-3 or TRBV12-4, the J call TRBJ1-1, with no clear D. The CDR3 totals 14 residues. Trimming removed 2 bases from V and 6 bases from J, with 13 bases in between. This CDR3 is CASSLPPERAEAFF. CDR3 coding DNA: TGTGCCAGCAGTTTACCCCCTGAGAGGGCTGAAGCTTTCTTT.

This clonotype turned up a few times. CDR3: CASSSTGPSETQYF. The CDR3 region has the DNA TGCGCCAGCAGCTCTACTGGACCGTCGGAGACCCAGTACTTC. This sequence joins TRBV5-1 and TRBJ2-5; D remains ambiguous. The CDR3 is 14 residues long. V dropped 3 bases and J dropped 5 bases, with 14 bases sitting between them. The germline CDR1 and CDR2 sequences are SGHRS and YFSETQ.

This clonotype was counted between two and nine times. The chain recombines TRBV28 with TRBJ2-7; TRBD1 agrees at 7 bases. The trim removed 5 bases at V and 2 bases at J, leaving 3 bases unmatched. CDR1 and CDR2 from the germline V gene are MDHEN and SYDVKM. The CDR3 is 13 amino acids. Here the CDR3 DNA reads TGTGCCAGCAGTCACAGGGGCACCTACGAGCAGTACTTC. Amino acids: CASSHRGTYEQYF.

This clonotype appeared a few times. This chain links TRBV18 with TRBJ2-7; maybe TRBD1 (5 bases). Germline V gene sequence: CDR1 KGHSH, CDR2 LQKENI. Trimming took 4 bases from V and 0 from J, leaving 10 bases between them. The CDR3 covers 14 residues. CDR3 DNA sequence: TGTGCCAGCTCACAGGACACGAGCTCCTACGAGCAGTACTTC. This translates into CASSQDTSSYEQYF.

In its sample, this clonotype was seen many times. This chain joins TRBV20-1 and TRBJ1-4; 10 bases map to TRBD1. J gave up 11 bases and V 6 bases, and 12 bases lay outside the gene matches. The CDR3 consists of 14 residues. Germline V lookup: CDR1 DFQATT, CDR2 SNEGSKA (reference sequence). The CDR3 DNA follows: TGCAGTGCCGCAATGACAGGGGGCGTCGAGAAACTGTTTTTT. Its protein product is CSAAMTGGVEKLFF.

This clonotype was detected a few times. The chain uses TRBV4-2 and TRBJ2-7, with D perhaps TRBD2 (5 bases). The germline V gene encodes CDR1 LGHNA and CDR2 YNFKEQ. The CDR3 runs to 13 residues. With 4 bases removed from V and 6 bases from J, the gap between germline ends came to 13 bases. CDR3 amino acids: CASSLSGIGEQYF. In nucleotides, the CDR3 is TGTGCCAGCAGCCTGAGCGGAATAGGCGAGCAGTACTTC.

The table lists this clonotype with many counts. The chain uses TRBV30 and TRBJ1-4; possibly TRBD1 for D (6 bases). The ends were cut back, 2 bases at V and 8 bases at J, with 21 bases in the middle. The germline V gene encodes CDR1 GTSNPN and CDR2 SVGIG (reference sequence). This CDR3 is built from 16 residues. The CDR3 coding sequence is TGTGCCTGGAGTCGACGACCACTAGGGGGAGAGGAAAAACTGTTTTTT. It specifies CAWSRRPLGGEEKLFF.

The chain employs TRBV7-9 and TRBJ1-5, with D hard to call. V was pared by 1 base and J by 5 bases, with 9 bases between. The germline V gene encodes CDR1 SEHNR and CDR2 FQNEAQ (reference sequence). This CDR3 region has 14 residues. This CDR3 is CASSLEWVDQPQHF. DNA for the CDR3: TGTGCCAGCAGCTTAGAATGGGTAGATCAGCCCCAGCATTTT.

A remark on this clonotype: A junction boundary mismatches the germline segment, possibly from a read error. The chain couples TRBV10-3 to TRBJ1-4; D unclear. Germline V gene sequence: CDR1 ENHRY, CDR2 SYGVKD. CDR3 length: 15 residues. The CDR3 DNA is TGTGCCATCAGGGAGTCGGCGGCAACTAATGAAAAACTGTTTTTT. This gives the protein CAIRESAATNEKLFF.

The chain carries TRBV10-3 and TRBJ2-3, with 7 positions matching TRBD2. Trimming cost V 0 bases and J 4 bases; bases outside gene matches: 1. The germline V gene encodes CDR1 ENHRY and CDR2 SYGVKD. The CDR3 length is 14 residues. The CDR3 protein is CAISESAGADTQYF. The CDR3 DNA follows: TGTGCCATCAGTGAGTCGGCGGGGGCAGATACGCAGTATTTT.

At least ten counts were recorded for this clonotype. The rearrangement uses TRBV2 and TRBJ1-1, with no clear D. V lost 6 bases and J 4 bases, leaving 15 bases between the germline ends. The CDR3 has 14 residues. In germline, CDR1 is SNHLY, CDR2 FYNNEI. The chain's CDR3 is CASRKRVGFTEAFF. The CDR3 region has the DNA TGTGCCAGCAGGAAGAGGGTGGGTTTCACTGAAGCTTTCTTT.

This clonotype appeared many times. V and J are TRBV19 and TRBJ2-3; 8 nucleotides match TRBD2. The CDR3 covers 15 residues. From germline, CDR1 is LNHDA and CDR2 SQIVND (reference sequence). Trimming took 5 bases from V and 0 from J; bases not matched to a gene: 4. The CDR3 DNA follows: TGTGCCAGTAGTGGCTTAGCGGGGAGCACAGATACGCAGTATTTT. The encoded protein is CASSGLAGSTDTQYF.

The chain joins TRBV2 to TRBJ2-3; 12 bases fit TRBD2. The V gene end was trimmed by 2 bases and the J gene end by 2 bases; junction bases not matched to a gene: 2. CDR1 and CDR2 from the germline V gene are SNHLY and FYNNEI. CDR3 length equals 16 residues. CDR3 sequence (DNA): TGTGCCAGCAGTGAATGGACTAGCGGGGTCACAGATACGCAGTATTTT. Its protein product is CASSEWTSGVTDTQYF. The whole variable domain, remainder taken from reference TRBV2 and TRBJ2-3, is EPEVTQTPSHQVTQMGQEVILRCVPISNHLYFYWYRQILGQKVEFLVSFYNNEISEKSEIFDDQFSVERPDGSNFTLKIRSTKLEDSAMYFCASSEWTSGVTDTQYFGPGTRLTVL.

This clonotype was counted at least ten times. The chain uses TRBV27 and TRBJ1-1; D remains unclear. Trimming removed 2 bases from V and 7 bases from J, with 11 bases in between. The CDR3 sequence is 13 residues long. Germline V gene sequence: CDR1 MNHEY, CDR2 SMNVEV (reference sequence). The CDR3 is CASSLVADREAFF. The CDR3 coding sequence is TGTGCCAGCAGTTTAGTGGCAGACCGTGAAGCTTTCTTT.

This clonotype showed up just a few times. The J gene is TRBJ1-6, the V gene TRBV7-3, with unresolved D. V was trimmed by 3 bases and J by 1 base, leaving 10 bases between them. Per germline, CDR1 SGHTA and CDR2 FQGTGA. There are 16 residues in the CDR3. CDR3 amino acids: CASSLYGRSYNSPLHF. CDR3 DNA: TGTGCCAGCAGCTTGTACGGGAGGTCCTATAATTCACCCCTCCACTTT.